Presented here are 31 T cell receptor beta chains from one specimen sequenced in a study of radiation and T cells in renal cell carcinoma. The table came from immunoSEQ multiplex PCR; TCRdb's copy has only in-frame clones and leaves some out. Among just over 95,000 clones listed, approximately 86% were seen once. Time point in this sample: baseline pretreatment blood. Documented treatment: 15 Gy SBRT to primary tumor, nephrectomy 4 weeks later. The sample here was blood, taken from a patient whose treatment included radiotherapy and nephrectomy. Every receptor here comes from a man aged 50 or older with renal cell carcinoma.

The rearrangement joins TRBV30 to TRBJ2-5, with D perhaps TRBD1 (6 bases). The J call is doubtful: the DNA matches TRBJ2-7 better. Germline V gene data show CDR1 as GTSNPN and CDR2 as SVGIG (reference sequence). The CDR3 is made up of 14 amino acids. The CDR3 sequence: CAWSMGHEGYEQYF. CDR3 coding DNA: TGTGCCTGGAGTATGGGACACGAGGGGTACGAGCAGTACTTC.

The chain couples TRBV11-2 to TRBJ2-3; D gene uncertain. This CDR3 is 14 amino acids long. Germline V CDR1 and CDR2: SGHAT, FQNNGV. The ends were cut back, 1 base at V and 2 bases at J, with 7 bases in the middle. DNA of the CDR3: TGTGCCAGCAGCTTAGCCAGACACACAGATACGCAGTATTTT. The encoded protein is CASSLARHTDTQYF.

The chain is built from TRBV2 and TRBJ1-2; 9 bases match TRBD1. The V and J ends lost 7 bases and 6 bases, in that order; junction bases with no gene match: 6. The CDR3 extends over 13 amino acids. Germline V gives CDR1 SNHLY, CDR2 FYNNEI. CDR3 sequence: CASKKDRGNGYTF. The CDR3, as DNA: TGTGCCAGCAAAAAGGACAGGGGAAATGGCTACACCTTC.

The genes are TRBV4-3 and TRBJ2-2, with D possibly matching TRBD2 (7 bases). The CDR3 is made up of 17 amino acids. Germline lookup yields CDR1 LGHNA and CDR2 YSLEER. Trimming took 0 bases from V and 7 from J, leaving 18 bases between them. The CDR3 bases are TGCGCCAGCAGCCAAGATAGGGGGGGTTTGGAAGGCGGGGAGCTGTTTTTT. Its protein is CASSQDRGGLEGGELFF.

V is TRBV2 and J is TRBJ2-7; 9 nucleotides align to TRBD1. With V trimmed by 8 bases and J by 3 bases, 5 bases remained unmatched. The germline gives CDR1 SNHLY, CDR2 FYNNEI. The CDR3 runs to 13 residues. The DNA for the CDR3 is TGTGCCAGCTCCGGGACAGGGAGCTACGAGCAGTACTTC. This encodes CASSGTGSYEQYF.

The chain couples TRBV19 to TRBJ2-5; 9 nucleotides match TRBD1. The CDR3 runs 12 residues. V trimming: 8 bases; J trimming: 5 bases; junction bases outside the gene matches: 3. Germline assignment: CDR1 LNHDA and CDR2 SQIVND (reference sequence). The CDR3: CASDRGVETQYF. CDR3 in DNA: TGTGCCAGTGACAGGGGGGTCGAGACCCAGTACTTC. Supplemented by reference TRBV19 and TRBJ2-5, the full variable domain reads DGGITQSPKYLFRKEGQNVTLSCEQNLNHDAMYWYRQDPGQGLRLIYYSQIVNDFQKGDIAEGYSVSREKKESFPLTVTSAQKNPTAFYLCASDRGVETQYFGPGTRLLVL.

This clone was picked up one time. The chain uses TRBV19 and TRBJ1-5; D is uncertain. V was cut by 2 bases and J by 2 bases, with 4 bases left in between. This CDR3 spans 13 amino acids. Per germline, CDR1 LNHDA and CDR2 SQIVND (reference sequence). CDR3 DNA: TGTGCCAGTAGTATACGGGGCAATCAGCCCCAGCATTTT. It is translated as CASSIRGNQPQHF.

This chain links TRBV29-1 with TRBJ2-7; 8 nucleotides match TRBD2. Germline lookup yields CDR1 SQVTM and CDR2 ANQGSEA. The CDR3 is made up of 14 amino acids. Trimming removed 2 bases from V and 6 bases from J; junction bases left unmatched: 9. CDR3 amino acids: CSVEWYDGGGEQYF. The CDR3 DNA reads TGCAGCGTTGAATGGTATGACGGGGGGGGCGAGCAGTACTTC.

This chain joins TRBV6-5 and TRBJ1-6; D unclear. Germline CDR1 MNHEY, CDR2 SVGAGI. V lost 3 bases and J 7 bases, leaving 10 bases between the germline ends. The CDR3 extends over 14 amino acids. CDR3 sequence (DNA): TGTGCCAGCAGTTATGTGGGCTCCAATTCACCCCTCCACTTT. This encodes CASSYVGSNSPLHF.

The genes are TRBV19 and TRBJ2-2; D possibly matches TRBD1 or TRBD2 (5 bases each). The V and J ends lost 6 bases and 4 bases respectively, with 21 bases between them. In germline, CDR1 is LNHDA, CDR2 SQIVND (reference sequence). The CDR3 spans 17 residues. The CDR3 DNA sequence: TGTGCCAGTAGGTCCCGGGGATCCCAGAGGGGCACCGGGGAGCTGTTTTTT. Translation: CASRSRGSQRGTGELFF.

This clone has a single count. The chain is built from TRBV10-2 and TRBJ2-7; TRBD2 agrees at 8 bases. The CDR3 contains 15 residues. The J segment lost 2 bases and the V segment lost 0 bases, leaving 3 bases of the junction unmatched. Germline lookup yields CDR1 WSHSY and CDR2 SAAADI. The CDR3 sequence: CASSESSGGTYEQYF. The CDR3 DNA reads TGCGCCAGCAGTGAGTCTTCGGGGGGGACCTACGAGCAGTACTTC.

The chain recombines TRBV5-4 with TRBJ2-3; TRBD1 aligns across 9 bases. After removal of 4 bases from V and 1 base from J, the junction contained 4 bases not matched to a gene. This CDR3 has 15 amino acids. In germline, CDR1 is SGHNT, CDR2 YYREEE (reference sequence). The CDR3: CASSTWTGGTDTQYF. The CDR3 DNA sequence: TGTGCCAGCAGCACTTGGACAGGGGGCACAGATACGCAGTATTTT.

V is TRBV27 and J is TRBJ1-1, with D perhaps matching TRBD1 (5 bases). This CDR3 has 14 amino acids. Per germline, CDR1 MNHEY and CDR2 SMNVEV (reference sequence). Trimming cost V 2 bases and J 1 base, with 8 bases left between them. The CDR3 protein is CASSLNQGNTEAFF. In nucleotides, the CDR3 is TGTGCCAGCAGTTTAAATCAGGGGAACACTGAAGCTTTCTTT.

The genes are TRBV30 and TRBJ1-5; 7 nucleotides align to TRBD1. V trimming: 3 bases; J trimming: 2 bases; junction bases outside the gene matches: 4. Germline values: CDR1 GTSNPN, CDR2 SVGIG (reference sequence). This CDR3 contains 14 residues. The CDR3 loop reads CAWSVGGGNQPQHF. In DNA form, the CDR3 reads TGTGCCTGGAGCGTAGGGGGCGGCAATCAGCCCCAGCATTTT.

This clone appeared once. The chain has TRBV20-1 and TRBJ2-3, with D hard to call. The CDR3 is 11 amino acids. Germline assignment: CDR1 DFQATT and CDR2 SNEGSKA (reference sequence). Trimming removed 4 bases at V and 5 bases at J, with 7 bases between. The CDR3 nucleotides are TGCAGTGCTATGGACCGAGATACGCAGTATTTT. Encoded protein: CSAMDRDTQYF.

This rearrangement joins TRBV2 to TRBJ1-5; 7 bases align to TRBD1. CDR1 SNHLY and CDR2 FYNNEI come from the germline V gene. The CDR3 spans 17 residues. The ends lost 6 bases at V and 3 bases at J; junction bases unmatched: 14. The CDR3 region has the DNA TGTGCCAGCAGCGGAGGGCAGGGGGGAACGGTCAATCAGCCCCAGCATTTT. Translation: CASSGGQGGTVNQPQHF.

CDR3 in amino acids: CASSASTGNQETQYF. For the CDR3, the DNA is TGTGCCAGTAGTGCCTCGACAGGGAATCAAGAGACCCAGTACTTC. The rearrangement uses TRBV19 and TRBJ2-5; 7 bases fit TRBD1. Germline CDR1 is LNHDA and CDR2 is SQIVND (reference sequence). V lost 5 bases and J lost 2; bases outside the gene matches: 8. The CDR3 loop spans 15 amino acids. Complete variable domain (other parts from reference TRBV19 and TRBJ2-5): DGGITQSPKYLFRKEGQNVTLSCEQNLNHDAMYWYRQDPGQGLRLIYYSQIVNDFQKGDIAEGYSVSREKKESFPLTVTSAQKNPTAFYLCASSASTGNQETQYFGPGTRLLVL.

The gene calls are TRBV7-8 and TRBJ1-5; TRBD1 aligns across 8 bases. CDR3 length: 16 amino acids. With 7 bases clipped from V and 1 base from J, the junction kept 9 bases outside the gene matches. Germline CDR1 is SGHVS and CDR2 is FQNEAQ. CDR3 nucleotides: TGTGCCAGCATCCCGGACAGGGTGAGGAGCAATCAGCCCCAGCATTTT. Encoded protein: CASIPDRVRSNQPQHF.

The chain links TRBV15 to TRBJ2-1; TRBD2 might be the D (6 bases). Between the trimmed V and J ends, which lost 9 bases and 9 bases, there was a span of 18 bases. Germline V gene sequence: CDR1 LNHNV, CDR2 YYDKDF (reference sequence). The CDR3 has 13 amino acids. As DNA, the CDR3 is TGTGCCACGGCGGGGTTTTCTCGCAGTGAGCAGTTCTTC. This codes for CATAGFSRSEQFF.

J is TRBJ1-2 and V is TRBV19; the match to TRBD1 covers 8 bases. The CDR3 is 12 amino acids. Germline V CDR1 and CDR2: LNHDA, SQIVND (reference sequence). The J segment lost 6 bases and the V segment lost 7 bases, leaving 4 bases of the junction unmatched. CDR3 amino acids: CASNGQGDGYTF. Here the CDR3 DNA reads TGTGCCAGTAACGGACAGGGCGATGGCTACACCTTC.

The V gene is TRBV6-6, the J gene TRBJ1-1, with a tentative D call TRBD1 (5 bases). Germline V gene lookup returns CDR1 MNHNY and CDR2 SVGAGI (reference sequence). This CDR3 has 15 residues. V shed 7 bases and J shed 5 bases, with 20 bases lying between them. The CDR3 region has the DNA TGTGCCAGCAACTTACTCCCCGGGGGAGAGACTGAAGCTTTCTTT. It specifies CASNLLPGGETEAFF.

V usage is TRBV6-7 and J usage is TRBJ1-5, with 7 bases that match TRBD1. TRBV6-7 carries the ORF label, with uncertain function. This CDR3 has 17 amino acids. V shed 2 bases and J 0 bases; nucleotides not matched to a gene: 7. The DNA of the CDR3 is TGTGCCAGCAGTTACGTGGGACAGAGTTATAGCAATCAGCCCCAGCATTTT. Residues: CASSYVGQSYSNQPQHF.

V usage is TRBV28 and J usage is TRBJ2-2; 7 bases agree with TRBD2. The CDR3 is 15 residues long. Germline V gene sequence: CDR1 MDHEN, CDR2 SYDVKM. V lost 6 bases to trimming and J lost 9 bases; unmatched junction nucleotides: 13. This CDR3 reads CASSSGLGISWELFF. The DNA for the CDR3 is TGTGCCAGCAGCTCAGGACTAGGAATATCCTGGGAGCTGTTTTTT.

The J gene is TRBJ1-5, the V gene TRBV10-3; 7 nucleotides match TRBD1. J was trimmed by 5 bases and V by 3 bases; bases with no gene match: 4. Germline CDR1 ENHRY, CDR2 SYGVKD. The CDR3 length is 14 residues. This chain's CDR3 is CAISDGQGDQPQHF. CDR3 coding DNA: TGTGCCATCAGTGACGGCCAGGGGGATCAGCCCCAGCATTTT.

The rearrangement links TRBV4-3 to TRBJ2-5; D is perhaps TRBD2 (7 bases). This CDR3 is 15 amino acids long. V dropped 1 base and J dropped 5 bases, with 14 bases sitting between them. Germline CDR1 reads LGHNA; CDR2 reads YSLEER. The CDR3 nucleotides are TGCGCCAGCAGCCAAGGAACGGGGGGCCGGGAGACCCAGTACTTC. Its translation is CASSQGTGGRETQYF.

J is TRBJ2-7 and V is TRBV18; D might be TRBD1 (6 bases). The length of the CDR3 is 16 residues. Trimming cost V 4 bases and J 2 bases, with 18 bases left between them. CDR1 KGHSH and CDR2 LQKENI come from the germline V gene. The CDR3 reads CASSRTSQGLTYEQYF. The CDR3 DNA sequence: TGTGCCAGCTCACGAACCTCACAGGGTCTTACCTACGAGCAGTACTTC.

V and J are TRBV7-9 and TRBJ2-3; 8 nucleotides match TRBD1. Losses at the gene ends were 5 bases for V and 4 bases for J; bases not matched to a gene: 5. CDR3 length: 14 amino acids. Germline values: CDR1 SEHNR, CDR2 FQNEAQ (reference sequence). The CDR3 sequence: CASSPAQGADTQYF. For the CDR3, the DNA is TGTGCCAGCAGCCCCGCACAGGGGGCAGATACGCAGTATTTT.

Written as DNA, the CDR3 is TGTGCCAGCAGTCCGGCGGGACAGAGTTATAATTCACCCCTCCACTTT. It is translated as CASSPAGQSYNSPLHF. The V call is TRBV5-4, the J call TRBJ1-6, with TRBD1 identical over 7 bases. Germline loops: CDR1 SGHNT, CDR2 YYREEE (reference sequence). V gave up 5 bases and J gave up 4 bases; unmatched junction bases: 9. This CDR3 spans 16 amino acids.

This chain links TRBV6-1 with TRBJ1-1, with D possibly matching TRBD1 (5 bases). The ends were cut back, 5 bases at V and 2 bases at J, with 9 bases in the middle. Germline V gene data show CDR1 as MNHNS and CDR2 as SASEGT. The length of the CDR3 is 13 residues. The CDR3 spells CASSLTDNTEAFF. DNA for the CDR3: TGTGCCAGCAGTCTGACAGATAACACTGAAGCTTTCTTT.

This clone occurred once. V and J are TRBV6-5 and TRBJ2-7, with 7 bases aligning to TRBD1. Germline-derived CDR1 and CDR2 are MNHEY and SVGAGI. The V gene end was trimmed by 2 bases and the J gene end by 6 bases; junction bases not matched to a gene: 10. The CDR3 loop spans 15 amino acids. CDR3 residues: CASSYRGGPVSEQYF. DNA of the CDR3: TGTGCCAGCAGTTACCGAGGGGGCCCCGTGAGCGAGCAGTACTTC.

CDR3 amino acids: CASSLLTGTDYEQYF. CDR3 DNA sequence: TGCGCCAGCAGCTTATTGACAGGGACGGACTACGAGCAGTACTTC. V and J are TRBV5-1 and TRBJ2-7, with TRBD1 matching 7 bases. The trim removed 2 bases at V and 3 bases at J, leaving 8 bases unmatched. CDR1 and CDR2 (germline): SGHRS, YFSETQ. CDR3 length equals 15 residues. Together with reference TRBV5-1 and TRBJ2-7, the CDR3 gives the full variable domain: KAGVTQTPRYLIKTRGQQVTLSCSPISGHRSVSWYQQTPGQGLQFLFEYFSETQRNKGNFPGRFSGRQFSNSRSEMNVSTLELGDSALYLCASSLLTGTDYEQYFGPGTRLTVT.